The TCR beta chain described here comes from a study of tissue T cells after allogeneic stem cell transplantation. Study-wide results and caveats: Tissue-detected TCR repertoire was only partly captured by blood and spleen T cells. Within patients, tissue anatomy strongly shaped TCR repertoire composition.

Time point given: mouse harvest day 14 after allogeneic transplant. The graft held 10^6 splenic CD5+ T cells and 10^7 T-cell-depleted bone marrow cells. Mice had MHC-mismatched B6 into BALB/c GVHD, sampled day 7 or 14. There are 11 residues in the CDR3. V gave up 3 bases and J gave up 7 bases, with 3 bases separating them. Germline V lookup: CDR1 SGHND, CDR2 FRSKSL. CDR3 sequences, V/J genes, frequencies and template counts came from survey-depth TCRbeta sequencing. This table comes from immunoSEQ multiplex PCR, and its TCRdb copy is limited to in-frame clones, with some not included. Seen here are roughly 5,000 clones, 45% observed once, and the top ten hold about 20%. This clone occurred a few times. Antigen: not known. Genes here carry mouse names. The read terminates 1 residue before the CDR3 end, so the remaining end is supplied by the germline J gene.

Sequencing was carried out using gut tissue. The chain couples TRBV15 to TRBJ1-4; D call uncertain. This receptor was taken from a female BALB/c mouse given C57BL/6 T cells with graft-versus-host disease after an allogeneic hematopoietic cell transplant. The sequenced CDR3 bases are TGTGCCAGCAGTTTGGGCGAAAGATTATTT. Translated: CASSLGERLF. The entire CDR3 is CASSLGERLFF.